The T cell receptor (beta chain) under discussion was sequenced for a study of PD-1 blockade in classical Hodgkin lymphoma. General study results and limits: Relapsed/refractory patients reportedly had the lowest baseline TCR diversity, below newly diagnosed patients, who were below healthy donors.

Note on this clone: What it binds is not known.

Germline CDR1 and CDR2: GTSNPN and SVGIG (reference sequence). V shed 4 bases and J 2 bases; nucleotides not matched to a gene: 13. This CDR3 has 17 residues. Every patient had relapsed following autologous stem cell transplantation, and cohorts differed in brentuximab vedotin exposure. Best responses included complete response and partial response; otherwise, the best response was progressive disease. Assay used: immunoSEQ multiplex PCR; TCRdb lists only in-frame clones, some missing. In the table there are tens of thousands of clones, 70% to 90% of which are singletons. Source: peripheral blood mononuclear cells (PBMCs), taken at baseline. The clonotype comes from a human donor with classical Hodgkin lymphoma. V gene TRBV30 combines with J gene TRBJ2-3; 9 positions match TRBD2. CDR3: CAWNNRVAGVYTDTQYF. CDR3 in DNA: TGTGCCTGGAACAACAGGGTAGCGGGGGTGTACACAGATACGCAGTATTTT.